This passage covers 15 T cell receptor beta chains from one sample sequenced in a study of tumor-infiltrating lymphocytes in primary liver carcinoma. Synthesis of TCR beta cDNA was carried out from 450 to 650 ng total RNA with a constant-region primer. Libraries for TCR beta were built through three nested multiplex PCR rounds, which together made up a slightly modified ARM-PCR procedure. Running roughly 10 cycles apiece, the first two PCR rounds relied on TRBV1-TRBV30 forward primers together with a C-beta reverse primer. In TCRdb, the multiplex PCR reads were re-called with MiXCR into one record per CDR3 protein. Seen here are 250,000 to 400,000 distinct CDR3 sequences, approximately 65% observed once, and the top ten hold roughly 9%. They got blood RNA out of unsorted whole blood and also pulled out germline DNA. Sequenced: peripheral blood. All receptors derive from a man between 35 and 55 years old with primary liver carcinoma and hepatitis B virus infection.

The J gene is TRBJ1-6, the V gene TRBV5-4; no clear D. CDR3 length: 13 residues. Looked up from germline, CDR1 is SGHNT and CDR2 is YYREEE (reference sequence). The V end was cut by 0 bases, the J end by 10 bases, with 8 bases between. This CDR3 is CASSLVYRSPLHF. CDR3 sequence (DNA): TGTGCCAGCAGCTTGGTATATCGGTCACCCCTCCACTTT.

Concerning this clonotype: An end of the junction does not agree with germline; a read error may underlie this. V usage is TRBV11-2 and J usage is TRBJ2-3; possibly TRBD1 or TRBD2 for D (5 bases each). CDR1 and CDR2 from the germline V gene are SGHAT and FQNNGV. The CDR3 extends over 16 amino acids. The CDR3 DNA reads as TGTGCCATCAGCCCAGTTGGGGGAAGGGTCCCAGATACGCAGTTTTTT. Amino acids: CAISPVGGRVPDTQFF.

The chain couples TRBV11-2 to TRBJ1-1; D perhaps matches TRBD1 (5 bases). V was pared by 0 bases and J by 7 bases, with 15 bases between. There are 15 residues in the CDR3. Germline values: CDR1 SGHAT, CDR2 FQNNGV. DNA of the CDR3: TGTGCCAGCAGCTTAGATTCGGCAGGGAACGTTGAAGCTTTCTTT. This encodes CASSLDSAGNVEAFF.

The chain links TRBV12-3 or TRBV12-4 to TRBJ2-2; 10 bases line up with TRBD2. V lost 4 bases to trimming and J lost 3 bases; unmatched junction nucleotides: 5. The CDR3 extends over 16 amino acids. The CDR3 loop reads CASSSGSGRYTGELFF. CDR3 nucleotide sequence: TGTGCCAGCAGTTCAGGTAGCGGGAGGTACACCGGGGAGCTGTTTTTT.

Remarks on this clonotype: Relative to the germline gene, one junction end is altered; a read error may explain this. The chain has TRBV28 and TRBJ2-5, with a tentative D call TRBD1 (5 bases). In germline, CDR1 is MDHEN, CDR2 SYDVKM. The CDR3 is made up of 14 amino acids. The CDR3 spells CASSLPRVQEIQYF. As DNA, the CDR3 is TGTGCCAGCAGTTTGCCCAGGGTTCAAGAGATCCAGTACTTC.

This clonotype was seen repeatedly, ten times or more. J is TRBJ2-6 and V is TRBV12-3 or TRBV12-4, with TRBD1 as a possible D gene (5 bases). CDR3 length equals 12 residues. V was pared by 9 bases and J by 4 bases, with 7 bases between. The CDR3 nucleotides read TGTGCCAGTAGGGGCGGGGCCAACGTCCTGACTTTC. Residues: CASRGGANVLTF.

Points on this clonotype: A read error may be the cause here, since a much bigger clone is one base away. The V call is TRBV5-5, the J call TRBJ1-5; possibly TRBD1 for D (5 bases). V was shortened by 4 bases and J by 9 bases, with 17 bases between the two germline ends. Germline CDR1 is SGHKS and CDR2 is YYEKEE (reference sequence). The CDR3 covers 14 residues. CDR3 sequence: CASSLDKGRGPQHF. CDR3 nucleotide sequence: TGTGCCAGCAGCCTAGACAAGGGACGAGGGCCCCAGCATTTT. The whole variable domain, remainder taken from reference TRBV5-5 and TRBJ1-5, is DAGVTQSPTHLIKTRGQQVTLRCSPISGHKSVSWYQQVLGQGPQFIFQYYEKEERGRGNFPDRFSARQFPNYSSELNVNALLLGDSALYLCASSLDKGRGPQHFGDGTRLSIL.

This clonotype was detected many times. The chain is built from TRBV11-3 and TRBJ1-2; 7 bases fit TRBD1. Germline V gene lookup returns CDR1 SGHNT and CDR2 YENEEA. The CDR3 has 15 residues. With V trimmed by 6 bases and J by 8 bases, 15 bases remained unmatched. In DNA, the CDR3 is TGTGCCAGCAGTGAGGGAGACAGGGACTCCGCGGGCTACACCTTC. Translation: CASSEGDRDSAGYTF. Using reference TRBV11-3 and TRBJ1-2 for the parts outside the CDR3, the full variable domain is EAGVVQSPRYKIIEKKQPVAFWCNPISGHNTLYWYLQNLGQGPELLIRYENEEAVDDSQLPKDRFSAERLKGVDSTLKIQPAELGDSAVYLCASSEGDRDSAGYTFGSGTRLTVV.

About this clonotype itself: Compared with germline, one end of the junction differs, possibly owing to a read error. The rearrangement links TRBV7-2 to TRBJ2-7; D ambiguous. Per germline, CDR1 SGHTA and CDR2 FQGNSA. This CDR3 has 14 residues. The CDR3 DNA is TGTGCCAGCAGCTTAGACGGAACAAACTACGAGCGGTACTTC. Translation: CASSLDGTNYERYF.

Notes on this clonotype: Just one base apart from a much larger clone, this may be a read error. This chain links TRBV12-5 with TRBJ2-3; D is perhaps TRBD2 (5 bases). The CDR3 totals 14 residues. CDR1 LGHNT and CDR2 FRNRAP come from the germline V gene. V shed 3 bases and J shed 1 base, with 8 bases lying between them. The CDR3 here is CASGLWRRTDTQYF. The CDR3 DNA reads as TGTGCTAGTGGTTTATGGAGGCGCACAGATACGCAGTATTTT.

The V call is TRBV12-3 or TRBV12-4, the J call TRBJ2-5; 10 positions agree with TRBD2. This CDR3 spans 13 amino acids. After removal of 9 bases from V and 5 bases from J, the junction contained 6 bases not matched to a gene. The DNA of the CDR3 is TGTGCCAGTTCACTAGCGGGAATGGAGACCCAGTACTTC. As protein: CASSLAGMETQYF.

Only a few counts were recorded for this clonotype. The V gene is TRBV6-1, the J gene TRBJ1-5; 8 nucleotides line up with TRBD1. CDR1 is MNHNS and CDR2 is SASEGT in the germline V gene. The CDR3 covers 15 residues. V lost 4 bases to trimming and J lost 0 bases; unmatched junction nucleotides: 2. The CDR3 bases are TGTGCCAGCAGTGGACAGGGGACTAGCAATCAGCCCCAGCATTTT. Its protein is CASSGQGTSNQPQHF.

A remark on this clonotype: This sequence may be a read error, since a much larger clone differs from it by one base. V usage is TRBV4-1 and J usage is TRBJ2-1; D possibly corresponds to TRBD1 (5 bases). The CDR3 spans 15 residues. Germline-derived CDR1 and CDR2 are MGHRA and YSYEKL. CDR3 sequence: CTSSPDTLGPDEQFF. DNA for the CDR3: TGCACCAGCAGCCCAGATACACTGGGGCCCGATGAGCAGTTCTTC.

On this clonotype itself: One junction end does not reproduce the germline sequence, and a read error may be involved. The chain carries TRBV11-1 and TRBJ2-3; 10 bases are a match to TRBD1. Germline-derived CDR1 and CDR2 are SGHAT and FQDESV (reference sequence). The CDR3 runs to 15 residues. CDR3 protein: CASSPGQGLTDTHYF. CDR3 bases: TGTGCCAGCAGCCCGGGACAGGGGCTCACTGATACGCATTATTTT.

The chain has TRBV5-1 and TRBJ2-3; no reliable D call. The V and J ends lost 0 bases and 6 bases respectively, with 5 bases between them. CDR1 SGHRS and CDR2 YFSETQ come from the germline V gene. The CDR3 runs to 12 residues. CDR3 nucleotide sequence: TGCGCCAGCAGCTTGGCTTTTGATACGCAGTATTTT. Translated: CASSLAFDTQYF.